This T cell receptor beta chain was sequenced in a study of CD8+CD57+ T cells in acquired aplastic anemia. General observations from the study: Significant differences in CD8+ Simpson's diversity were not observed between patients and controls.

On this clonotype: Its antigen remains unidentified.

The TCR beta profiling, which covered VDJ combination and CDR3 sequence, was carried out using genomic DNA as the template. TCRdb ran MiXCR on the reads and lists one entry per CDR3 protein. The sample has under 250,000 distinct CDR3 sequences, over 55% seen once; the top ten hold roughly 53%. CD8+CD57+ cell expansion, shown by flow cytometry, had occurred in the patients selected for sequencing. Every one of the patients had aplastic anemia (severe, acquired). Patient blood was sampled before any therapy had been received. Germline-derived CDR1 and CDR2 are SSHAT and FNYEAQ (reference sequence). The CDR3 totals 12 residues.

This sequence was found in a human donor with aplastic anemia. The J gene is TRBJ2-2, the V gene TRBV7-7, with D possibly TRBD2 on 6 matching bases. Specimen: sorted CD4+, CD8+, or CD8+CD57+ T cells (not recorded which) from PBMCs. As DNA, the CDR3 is TGTGCTGGGGGGTCTAACACCGGGGAGCTGTTTTTT. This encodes CAGGSNTGELFF.